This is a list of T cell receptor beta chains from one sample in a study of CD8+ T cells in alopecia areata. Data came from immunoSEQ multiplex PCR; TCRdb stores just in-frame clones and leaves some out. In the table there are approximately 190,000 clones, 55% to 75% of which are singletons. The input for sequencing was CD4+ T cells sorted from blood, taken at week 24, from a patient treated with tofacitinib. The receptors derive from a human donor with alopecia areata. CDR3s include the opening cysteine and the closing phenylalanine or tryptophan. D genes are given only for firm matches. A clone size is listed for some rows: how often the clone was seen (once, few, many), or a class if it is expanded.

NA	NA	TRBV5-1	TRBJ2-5	CASSLENGLGETQYF	TGCGCCAGCAGCTTGGAAAACGGCTTGGGGGAGACCCAGTACTTC
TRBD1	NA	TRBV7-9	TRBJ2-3	CASSSDRVTDTQYF	TGTGCCAGCAGCTCCGACAGGGTCACAGATACGCAGTATTTT
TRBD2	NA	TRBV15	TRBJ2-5	CATLPGGGQETQYF	TGTGCCACCCTCCCCGGGGGGGGCCAAGAGACCCAGTACTTC
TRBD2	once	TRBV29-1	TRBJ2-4	CSVTFGLAGKNIQYF	TGCAGCGTTACCTTCGGACTAGCAGGCAAAAACATTCAGTACTTC
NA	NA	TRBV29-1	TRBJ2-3	CSGPWGDTQYF	TGCAGCGGCCCCTGGGGAGATACGCAGTATTTT
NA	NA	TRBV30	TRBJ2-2	CAWSVIETGELFF	TGTGCCTGGAGTGTAATCGAGACCGGGGAGCTGTTTTTT
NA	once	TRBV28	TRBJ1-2	CASSSEGLDYGYTF	TGTGCCAGCAGTTCCGAGGGGTTGGACTATGGCTACACCTTC
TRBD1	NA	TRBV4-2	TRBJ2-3	CASSQTGWEGTDTQYF	TGTGCCAGCAGCCAGACAGGGTGGGAAGGCACAGATACGCAGTATTTT
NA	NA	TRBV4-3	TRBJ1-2	CASSQDRVGYTF	TGCGCCAGCAGCCAAGACAGGGTGGGCTACACCTTC
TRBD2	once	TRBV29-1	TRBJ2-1	CSVEGLAAYNEQFF	TGCAGCGTTGAAGGCCTAGCGGCCTACAATGAGCAGTTCTTC
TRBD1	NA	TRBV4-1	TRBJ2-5	CASRFGTDQETQYF	TGCGCCAGCAGGTTCGGGACAGATCAAGAGACCCAGTACTTC
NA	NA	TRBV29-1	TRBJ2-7	CSVEDQGDEQYF	TGCAGCGTTGAAGATCAAGGGGACGAGCAGTACTTC
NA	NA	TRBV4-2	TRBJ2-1	CASSQDRWYNEQFF	TGTGCCAGCAGCCAAGATCGTTGGTACAATGAGCAGTTCTTC
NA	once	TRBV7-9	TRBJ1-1	CASSLSGVNTEAFF	TGTGCCAGCAGCTTATCTGGGGTTAACACTGAAGCTTTCTTT
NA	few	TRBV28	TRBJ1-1	CASSWLNTEAFF	TGTGCCAGCAGTTGGCTGAACACTGAAGCTTTCTTT
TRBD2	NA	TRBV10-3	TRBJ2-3	CAISEGLAGVTDTQYF	TGTGCCATCAGTGAAGGACTAGCGGGGGTAACAGATACGCAGTATTTT
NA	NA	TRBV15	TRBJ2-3	CATSRDPVDTQYF	TGTGCCACCAGCAGAGATCCCGTAGATACGCAGTATTTT
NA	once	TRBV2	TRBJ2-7	CASSGGRVVYEQYF	TGTGCCAGCAGTGGCGGCAGGGTGGTCTACGAGCAGTACTTC
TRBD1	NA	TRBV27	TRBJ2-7	CASSKPGQGTHEQYF	TGTGCCAGCTCAAAACCGGGACAGGGTACCCACGAGCAGTACTTC
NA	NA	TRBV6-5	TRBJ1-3	CASSFRSTGNTIYF	TGTGCCAGCAGCTTTAGGTCGACTGGAAACACCATATATTTT
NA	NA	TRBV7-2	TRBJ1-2	CASSPPRVGYTF	TGTGCCAGCAGCCCCCCCCGGGTTGGCTACACCTTC
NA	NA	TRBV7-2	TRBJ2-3	CASSPLEVDTQYF	TGTGCCAGCAGCCCATTGGAGGTTGATACGCAGTATTTT
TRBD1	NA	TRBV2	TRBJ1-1	CASGGGQLNTEAFF	TGTGCCAGCGGTGGGGGACAGTTAAACACTGAAGCTTTCTTT
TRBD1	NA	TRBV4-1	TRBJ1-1	CASSHTGTENTEAFF	TGCGCCAGCAGCCACACCGGGACAGAGAACACTGAAGCTTTCTTT
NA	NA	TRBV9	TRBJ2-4	CASSVEAGAIAKNIQYF	TGTGCCAGCAGCGTAGAGGCGGGGGCGATAGCCAAAAACATTCAGTACTTC
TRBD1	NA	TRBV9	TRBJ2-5	CASSDPPGTGFRETQYF	TGTGCCAGCAGCGACCCTCCCGGGACAGGGTTTCGAGAGACCCAGTACTTC
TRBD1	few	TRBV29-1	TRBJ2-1	CSVDWDRGYNEQFF	TGCAGCGTTGATTGGGACAGGGGCTACAATGAGCAGTTCTTC
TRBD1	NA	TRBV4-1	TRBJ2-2	CASSQDHDRVVLFF	TGCGCCAGCAGCCAAGATCACGACAGGGTGGTGCTGTTTTTT
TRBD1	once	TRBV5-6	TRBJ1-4	CASSLNVGTGEKLFF	TGTGCCAGCAGCCTAAACGTAGGGACAGGGGAAAAACTGTTTTTT
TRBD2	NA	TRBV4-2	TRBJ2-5	CASSQSSGDQETQYF	TGTGCCAGCAGCCAGAGTAGCGGGGACCAAGAGACCCAGTACTTC
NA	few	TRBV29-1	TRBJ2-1	CSVGVPVYEQFF	TGCAGCGTTGGTGTGCCAGTCTATGAGCAGTTCTTC
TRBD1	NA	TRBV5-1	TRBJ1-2	CASSSDRGSGGYTF	TGCGCCAGCAGCTCGGACAGGGGCTCGGGTGGCTACACCTTC
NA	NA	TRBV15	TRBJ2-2	CATSIVNTGELFF	TGTGCCACCAGCATAGTGAACACCGGGGAGCTGTTTTTT
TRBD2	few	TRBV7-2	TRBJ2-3	CASSLMARGGSDTQYF	TGTGCCAGCAGCTTAATGGCCCGCGGGGGTTCAGATACGCAGTATTTT
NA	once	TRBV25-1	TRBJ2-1	CASSDASLFYNEQFF	TGTGCCAGCAGTGATGCCAGCCTATTCTACAATGAGCAGTTCTTC